These T cell receptor beta chains were read from a single sample in a study of cytomegalovirus exposure and HLA in healthy donors. Generated by immunoSEQ multiplex PCR, the TCRdb table keeps only in-frame clones and is missing some. The table includes about 64,000 clones, around four fifths detected once. Input material: PBMCs. The receptors originated from a male donor in good health and CMV-seropositive. CDR3s include the opening cysteine and the closing phenylalanine or tryptophan. D genes are given only for firm matches.

TRBJ1-1 - TRBV9 CASTGGGPGAEAFF
TRBJ2-5 TRBD1 TRBV19 CASSSTGSRQETQYF
TRBJ1-1 - TRBV2 CASSPEVGAGKAFF
TRBJ1-1 - TRBV20-1 CSATGLGEAFF
TRBJ2-5 TRBD2 TRBV5-1 CASSSSGGEQETQYF
TRBJ1-1 - TRBV2 CASRRGTSQNTEAFF
TRBJ2-5 TRBD1 TRBV27 CASRGVGTGKETQYF
TRBJ1-5 - TRBV5-1 CASSKASGGNQPQHF
TRBJ1-4 - TRBV4-2 CASSPRGGNGEKLFF
TRBJ2-3 - TRBV12-1 CASSFGGQVGDTQYF
TRBJ2-2 TRBD2 TRBV7-3 CASSLKASGGSNAGELFF
TRBJ2-3 TRBD2 TRBV4-1 CASSQEGRGGTDTQYF
TRBJ2-1 TRBD2 TRBV28 CASSFRPGTRASNEQFF
TRBJ2-2 TRBD1 TRBV30 CAWTWTGTGELFF
TRBJ2-3 - TRBV13 CASSPSPGLVVPDTQYF
TRBJ2-2 TRBD1 TRBV19 CASWGQLNTGELFF
TRBJ1-2 TRBD1 TRBV4-2 CASSLSGGAGGYTF
TRBJ2-1 - TRBV27 CASRISGNPYNEQFF
TRBJ2-7 - TRBV7-8 CASSLAGGRYEQYF
TRBJ2-1 - TRBV2 CASREWSTSNEQFF
TRBJ2-2 - TRBV7-7 CASSHGETGELFF
TRBJ2-7 TRBD1 TRBV18 CASSPRTGGDEQYF
TRBJ2-7 - TRBV29-1 CSVEDGSYEQYF
TRBJ2-4 - TRBV6-6 CATRAGKDKNIQYF
TRBJ1-2 TRBD1 TRBV7-8 CASSLQGQGHYGYTF
TRBJ2-7 - TRBV27 CASSPTGYGEQYF
TRBJ2-7 TRBD2 TRBV5-1 CASSLASGTREQYF
TRBJ2-1 TRBD1 TRBV6-5 CASGGTGPYNEQFF
TRBJ2-2 - TRBV6-6 CASTLRRSNTGELFF
TRBJ1-5 - TRBV27 CASRRGGPSNQPQHF
TRBJ1-2 - TRBV5-4 CASSSVYGYTF
TRBJ2-1 TRBD1 TRBV29-1 CSVDSGQVNNEQFF
TRBJ2-7 - TRBV11-2 CASSLAPGNYEQYF
TRBJ2-3 - TRBV5-6 CASSSLGLRKGTDTQYF
TRBJ1-5 - TRBV9 CASSLQGFYSNQPQHF
TRBJ2-3 TRBD2 TRBV5-1 CASSRLGPSGGASTDTQYF
TRBJ1-1 - TRBV15 CATSAGYTEAFF
TRBJ1-5 TRBD1 TRBV30 CAWTDRGRSQPQHF
TRBJ1-2 - TRBV13 CASSLEGEYGYTF
TRBJ2-5 - TRBV21-1 CASSARSGGETQYF
TRBJ1-2 - TRBV10-3 CAIRDSAGGYTF
TRBJ1-1 TRBD1 TRBV20-1 CSAEGAKGAFF
TRBJ2-5 - TRBV5-4 CASSLGWTEETQYF
TRBJ2-7 TRBD1 TRBV6-5 CASSTGVLYEQYF
TRBJ2-7 - TRBV6-6 CASSYVEGYEQYF
TRBJ1-5 TRBD1 TRBV2 CASSEGQGYQPQHF
TRBJ1-3 - TRBV5-4 CASSSRGDVVRPIYF
TRBJ2-7 - TRBV7-2 CASSLGGHLYEQYF
TRBJ2-7 - TRBV7-2 CASSPLVSVTYEQYF
TRBJ2-1 TRBD1 TRBV6-5 CASSYSGQGYEQFF
TRBJ2-7 - TRBV4-3 CASSPASSVVEQYF
TRBJ1-1 - TRBV6-1 CASSFQGLRTEAFF
TRBJ1-4 - TRBV9 CASSVNAGSEKLFF
TRBJ1-4 - TRBV5-1 CASSLTGGNEKLFF
TRBJ2-3 TRBD2 TRBV27 CASSLALAVDTQYF
TRBJ1-5 TRBD1 TRBV11-2 CASSPGTGWNQPQHF
TRBJ1-5 - TRBV13 CASSLGTVGKSNQPQHF